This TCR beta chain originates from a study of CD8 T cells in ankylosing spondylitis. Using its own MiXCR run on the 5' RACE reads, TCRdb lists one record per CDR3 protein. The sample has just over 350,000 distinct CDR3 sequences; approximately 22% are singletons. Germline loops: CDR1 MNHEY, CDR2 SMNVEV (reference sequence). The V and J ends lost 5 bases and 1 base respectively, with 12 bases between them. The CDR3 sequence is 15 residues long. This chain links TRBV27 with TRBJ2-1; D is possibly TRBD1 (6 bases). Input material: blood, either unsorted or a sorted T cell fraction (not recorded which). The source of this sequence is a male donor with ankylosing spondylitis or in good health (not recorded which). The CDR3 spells CASSPRQVSYNEQFF. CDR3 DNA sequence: TGTGCCAGCAGTCCAAGACAGGTTTCCTACAATGAGCAGTTCTTC.